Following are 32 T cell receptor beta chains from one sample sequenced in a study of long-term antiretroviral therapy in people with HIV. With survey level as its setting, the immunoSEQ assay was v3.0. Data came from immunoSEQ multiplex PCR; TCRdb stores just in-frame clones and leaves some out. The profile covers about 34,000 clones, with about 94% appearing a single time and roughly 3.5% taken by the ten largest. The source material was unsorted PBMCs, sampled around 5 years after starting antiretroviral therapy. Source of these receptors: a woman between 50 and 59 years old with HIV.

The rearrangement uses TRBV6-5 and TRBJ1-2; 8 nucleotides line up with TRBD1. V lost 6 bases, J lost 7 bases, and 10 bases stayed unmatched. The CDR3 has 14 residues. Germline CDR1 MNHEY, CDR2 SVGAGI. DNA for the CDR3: TGTGCCAGCAGCCAGGGGGCGCGGGGGGTTGGCTACACCTTC. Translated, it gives CASSQGARGVGYTF.

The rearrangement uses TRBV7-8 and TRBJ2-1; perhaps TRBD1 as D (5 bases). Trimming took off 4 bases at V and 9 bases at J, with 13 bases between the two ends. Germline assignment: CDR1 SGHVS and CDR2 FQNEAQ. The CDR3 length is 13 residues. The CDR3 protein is CASSYSGYGEQFF. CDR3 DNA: TGTGCCAGCAGCTATTCAGGGTACGGTGAGCAGTTCTTC.

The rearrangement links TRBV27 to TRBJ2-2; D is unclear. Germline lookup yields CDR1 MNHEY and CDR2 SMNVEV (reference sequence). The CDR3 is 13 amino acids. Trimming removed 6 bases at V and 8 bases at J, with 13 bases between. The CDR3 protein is CASSLPKTGELFF. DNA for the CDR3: TGTGCCAGCAGCCTCCCGAAGACTGGGGAGCTGTTTTTT.

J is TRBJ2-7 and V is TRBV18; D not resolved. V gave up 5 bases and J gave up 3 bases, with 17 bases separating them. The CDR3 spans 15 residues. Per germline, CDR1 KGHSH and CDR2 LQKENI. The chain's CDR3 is CASSTDGLNSYEQYF. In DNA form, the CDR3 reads TGTGCCAGCTCAACGGACGGCCTAAATAGCTACGAGCAGTACTTC.

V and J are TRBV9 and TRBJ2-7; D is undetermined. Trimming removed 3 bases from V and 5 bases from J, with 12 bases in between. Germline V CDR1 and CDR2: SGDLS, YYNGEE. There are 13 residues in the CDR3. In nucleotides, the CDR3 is TGTGCCAGCAGCGAAGACGGTCTTGACGAGCAGTACTTC. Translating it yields CASSEDGLDEQYF.

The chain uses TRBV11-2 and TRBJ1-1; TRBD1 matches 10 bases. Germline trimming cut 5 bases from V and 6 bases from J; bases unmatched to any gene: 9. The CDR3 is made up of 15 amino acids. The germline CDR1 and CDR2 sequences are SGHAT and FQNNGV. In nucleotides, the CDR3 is TGTGCCAGCAGCCCAACGACAGGGGGCATCGCTGAAGCTTTCTTT. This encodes CASSPTTGGIAEAFF.

In nucleotides, the CDR3 is TGCGCCAGCAGCCACCAAGCGGACGGCGGGGGGGGCTACACCTTC. Amino acid sequence: CASSHQADGGGGYTF. The genes are TRBV4-1 and TRBJ1-2, with D possibly TRBD1 on 5 matching bases. The V gene lost 3 bases and the J gene lost 8 bases, with 19 bases spanning the gap. Germline assignment: CDR1 MGHRA and CDR2 YSYEKL. The CDR3 is 15 residues long.

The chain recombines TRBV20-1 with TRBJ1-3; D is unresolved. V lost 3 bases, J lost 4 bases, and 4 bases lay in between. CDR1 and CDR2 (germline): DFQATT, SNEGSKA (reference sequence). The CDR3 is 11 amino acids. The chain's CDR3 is CSARGGNTIYF. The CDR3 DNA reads TGCAGTGCTAGGGGGGGAAACACCATATATTTT.

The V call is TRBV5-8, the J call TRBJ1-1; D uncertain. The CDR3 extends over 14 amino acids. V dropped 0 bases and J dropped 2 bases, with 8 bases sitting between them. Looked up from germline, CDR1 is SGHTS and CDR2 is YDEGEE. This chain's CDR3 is CASSLAQINTEAFF. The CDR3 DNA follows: TGTGCCAGCAGCTTGGCACAGATAAACACTGAAGCTTTCTTT.

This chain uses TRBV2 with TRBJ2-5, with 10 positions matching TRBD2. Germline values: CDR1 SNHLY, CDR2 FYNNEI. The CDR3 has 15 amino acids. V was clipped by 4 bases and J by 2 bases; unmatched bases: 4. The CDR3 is CASSAPAGGQETQYF. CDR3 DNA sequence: TGTGCCAGCAGTGCGCCAGCGGGGGGGCAAGAGACCCAGTACTTC. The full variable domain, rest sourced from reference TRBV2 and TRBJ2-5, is EPEVTQTPSHQVTQMGQEVILRCVPISNHLYFYWYRQILGQKVEFLVSFYNNEISEKSEIFDDQFSVERPDGSNFTLKIRSTKLEDSAMYFCASSAPAGGQETQYFGPGTRLLVL.

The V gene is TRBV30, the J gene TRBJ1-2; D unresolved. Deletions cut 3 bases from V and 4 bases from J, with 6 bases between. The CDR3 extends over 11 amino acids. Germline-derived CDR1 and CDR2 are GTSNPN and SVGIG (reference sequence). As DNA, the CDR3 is TGTGCCTGGAGCCTGCTCTATGGCTACACCTTC. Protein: CAWSLLYGYTF.

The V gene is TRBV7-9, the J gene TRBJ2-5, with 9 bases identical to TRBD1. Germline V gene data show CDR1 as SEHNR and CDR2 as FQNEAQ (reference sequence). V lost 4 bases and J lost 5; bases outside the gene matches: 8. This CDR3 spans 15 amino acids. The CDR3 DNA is TGTGCCAGCAGCTCCCGGGACAGGGAGGGGGAGACCCAGTACTTC. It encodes CASSSRDREGETQYF. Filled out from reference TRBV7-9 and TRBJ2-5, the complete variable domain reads DTGVSQNPRHKITKRGQNVTFRCDPISEHNRLYWYRQTLGQGPEFLTYFQNEAQLEKSRLLSDRFSAERPKGSFSTLEIQRTEQGDSAMYLCASSSRDREGETQYFGPGTRLLVL.

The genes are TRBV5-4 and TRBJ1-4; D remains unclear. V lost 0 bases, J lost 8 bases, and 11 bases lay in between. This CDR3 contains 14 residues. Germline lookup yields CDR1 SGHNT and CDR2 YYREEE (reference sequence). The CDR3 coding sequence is TGTGCCAGCAGCTTGGAAGGTGGAAAGGAAAAACTGTTTTTT. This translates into CASSLEGGKEKLFF.

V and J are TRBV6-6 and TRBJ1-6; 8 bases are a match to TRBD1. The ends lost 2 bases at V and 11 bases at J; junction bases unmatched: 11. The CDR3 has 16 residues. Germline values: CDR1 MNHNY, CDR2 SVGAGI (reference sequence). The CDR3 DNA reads TGTGCCAGCAGTTACACTAGGACAGGGCCCGAGGCACCCCTCCACTTT. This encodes CASSYTRTGPEAPLHF.

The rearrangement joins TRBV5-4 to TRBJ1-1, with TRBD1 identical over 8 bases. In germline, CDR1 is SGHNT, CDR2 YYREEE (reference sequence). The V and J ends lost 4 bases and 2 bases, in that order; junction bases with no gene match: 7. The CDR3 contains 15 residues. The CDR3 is CASSPTGGVNTEAFF. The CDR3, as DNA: TGTGCCAGCAGCCCAACAGGGGGAGTTAACACTGAAGCTTTCTTT.

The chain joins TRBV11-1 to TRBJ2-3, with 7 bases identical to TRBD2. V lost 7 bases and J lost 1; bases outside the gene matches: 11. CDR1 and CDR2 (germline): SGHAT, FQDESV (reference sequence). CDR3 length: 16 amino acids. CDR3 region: CASMPAGVGRTDTQYF. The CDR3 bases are TGTGCCAGCATGCCGGCGGGGGTCGGGCGCACAGATACGCAGTATTTT. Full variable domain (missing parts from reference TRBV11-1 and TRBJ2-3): EAEVAQSPRYKITEKSQAVAFWCDPISGHATLYWYRQILGQGPELLVQFQDESVVDDSQLPKDRFSAERLKGVDSTLKIQPAELGDSAMYLCASMPAGVGRTDTQYFGPGTRLTVL.

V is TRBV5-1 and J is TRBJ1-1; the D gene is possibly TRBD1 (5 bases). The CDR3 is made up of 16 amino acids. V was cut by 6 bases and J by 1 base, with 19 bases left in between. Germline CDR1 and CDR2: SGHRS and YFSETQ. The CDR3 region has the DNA TGCGCCAGCACCCTCGAAGGGGCCGGCAGGAACACTGAAGCTTTCTTT. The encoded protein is CASTLEGAGRNTEAFF.

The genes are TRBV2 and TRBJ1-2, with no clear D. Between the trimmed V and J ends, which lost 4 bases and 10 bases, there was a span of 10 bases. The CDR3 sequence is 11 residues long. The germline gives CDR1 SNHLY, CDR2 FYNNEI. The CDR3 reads CASSAISVYTF. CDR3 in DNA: TGTGCCAGCAGTGCGATCAGTGTCTACACCTTC.

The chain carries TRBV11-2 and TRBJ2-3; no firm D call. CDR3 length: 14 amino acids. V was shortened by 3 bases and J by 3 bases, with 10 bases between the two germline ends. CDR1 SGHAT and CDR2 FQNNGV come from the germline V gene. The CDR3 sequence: CASSLLISTDTQYF. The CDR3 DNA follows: TGTGCCAGCAGCTTGCTAATTAGTACAGATACGCAGTATTTT.

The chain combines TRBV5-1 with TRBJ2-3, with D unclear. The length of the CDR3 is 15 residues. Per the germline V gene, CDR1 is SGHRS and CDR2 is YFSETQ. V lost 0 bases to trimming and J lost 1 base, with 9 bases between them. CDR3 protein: CASSLEYSGTDTQYF. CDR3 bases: TGCGCCAGCAGCTTGGAATACTCCGGCACAGATACGCAGTATTTT.

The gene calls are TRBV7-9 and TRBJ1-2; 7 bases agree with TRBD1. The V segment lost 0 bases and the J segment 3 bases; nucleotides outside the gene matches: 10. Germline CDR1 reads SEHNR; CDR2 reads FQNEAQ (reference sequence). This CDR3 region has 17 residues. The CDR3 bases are TGTGCCAGCAGCTTAGCGGGGGGGACAGAGTTACACTATGGCTACACCTTC. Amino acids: CASSLAGGTELHYGYTF.

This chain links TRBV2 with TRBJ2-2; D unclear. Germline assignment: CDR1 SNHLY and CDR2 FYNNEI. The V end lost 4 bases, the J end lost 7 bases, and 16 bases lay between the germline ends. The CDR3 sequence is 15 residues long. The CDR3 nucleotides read TGTGCCAGCAGTGGTCTCCCCATCCCCTTCGGGGAGCTGTTTTTT. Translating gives CASSGLPIPFGELFF.

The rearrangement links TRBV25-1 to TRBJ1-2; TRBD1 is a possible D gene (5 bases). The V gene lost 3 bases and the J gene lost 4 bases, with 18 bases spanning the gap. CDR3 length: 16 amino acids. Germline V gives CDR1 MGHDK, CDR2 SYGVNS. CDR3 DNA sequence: TGTGCCAGCAGTGAGCCAGGCCGGGCAGGGATCTATGGCTACACCTTC. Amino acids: CASSEPGRAGIYGYTF.

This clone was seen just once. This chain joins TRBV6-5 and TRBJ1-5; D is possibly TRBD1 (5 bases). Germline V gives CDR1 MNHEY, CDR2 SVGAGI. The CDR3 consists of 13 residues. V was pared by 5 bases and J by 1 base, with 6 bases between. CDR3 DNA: TGTGCCAGCAGTCGGGACAGCAATCAGCCCCAGCATTTT. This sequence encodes CASSRDSNQPQHF.

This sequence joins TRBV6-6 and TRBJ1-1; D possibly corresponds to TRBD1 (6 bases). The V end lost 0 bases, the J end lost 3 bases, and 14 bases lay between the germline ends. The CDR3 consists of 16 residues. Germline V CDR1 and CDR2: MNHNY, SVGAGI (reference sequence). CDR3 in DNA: TGTGCCAGCAGTTACTCGCGGGGGGGCGCGGACACTGAAGCTTTCTTT. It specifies CASSYSRGGADTEAFF.

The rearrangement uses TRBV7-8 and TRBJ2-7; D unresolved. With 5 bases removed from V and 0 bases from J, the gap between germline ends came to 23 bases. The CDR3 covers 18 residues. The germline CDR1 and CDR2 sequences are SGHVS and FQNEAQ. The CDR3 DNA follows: TGTGCCAGCAGCCGTGAGGTTCCAGCCGCACTTAACTCCTACGAGCAGTACTTC. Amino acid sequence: CASSREVPAALNSYEQYF. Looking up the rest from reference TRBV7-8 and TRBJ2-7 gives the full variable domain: GAGVSQSPRYKVAKRGQDVALRCDPISGHVSLFWYQQALGQGPEFLTYFQNEAQLDKSGLPSDRFFAERPEGSVSTLKIQRTQQEDSAVYLCASSREVPAALNSYEQYFGPGTRLTVT.

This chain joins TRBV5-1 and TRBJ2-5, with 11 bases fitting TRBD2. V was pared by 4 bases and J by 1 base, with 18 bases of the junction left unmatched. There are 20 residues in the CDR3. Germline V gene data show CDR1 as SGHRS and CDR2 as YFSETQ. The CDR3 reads CASSPRTVSYLAGGQETQYF. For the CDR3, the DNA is TGCGCCAGCAGCCCCCGGACAGTCAGCTATCTAGCGGGGGGCCAAGAGACCCAGTACTTC.

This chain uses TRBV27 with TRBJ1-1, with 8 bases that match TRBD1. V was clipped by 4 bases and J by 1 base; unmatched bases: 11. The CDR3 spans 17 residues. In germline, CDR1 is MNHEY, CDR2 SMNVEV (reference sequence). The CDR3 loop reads CASSSQTTGTGNTEAFF. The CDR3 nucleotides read TGTGCCAGCAGTTCACAAACGACCGGGACAGGGAACACTGAAGCTTTCTTT.

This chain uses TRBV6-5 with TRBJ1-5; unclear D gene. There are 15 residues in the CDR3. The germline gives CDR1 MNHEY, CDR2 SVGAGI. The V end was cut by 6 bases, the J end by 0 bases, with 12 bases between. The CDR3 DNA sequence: TGTGCCAGCAGACCCCCCGGCAGTAGCAATCAGCCCCAGCATTTT. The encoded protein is CASRPPGSSNQPQHF.

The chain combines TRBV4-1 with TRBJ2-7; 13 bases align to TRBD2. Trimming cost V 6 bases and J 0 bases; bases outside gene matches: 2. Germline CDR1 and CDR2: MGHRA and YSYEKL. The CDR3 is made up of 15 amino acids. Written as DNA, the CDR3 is TGCGCCAGCAGTCGGACTAGCGGGGGCTCCTACGAGCAGTACTTC. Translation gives CASSRTSGGSYEQYF.

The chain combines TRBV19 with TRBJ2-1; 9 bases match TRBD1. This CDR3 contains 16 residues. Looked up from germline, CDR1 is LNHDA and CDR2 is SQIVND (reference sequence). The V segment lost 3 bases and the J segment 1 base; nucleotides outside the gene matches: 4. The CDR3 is CASSIGGQGSYNEQFF. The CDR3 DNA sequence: TGTGCCAGTAGTATTGGCGGACAGGGGTCCTACAATGAGCAGTTCTTC.

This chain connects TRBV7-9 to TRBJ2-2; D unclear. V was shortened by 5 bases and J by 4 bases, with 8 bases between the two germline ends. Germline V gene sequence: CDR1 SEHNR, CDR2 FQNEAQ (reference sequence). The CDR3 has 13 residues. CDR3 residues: CASSPSPTGELFF. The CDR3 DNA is TGTGCCAGCAGCCCGAGCCCCACCGGGGAGCTGTTTTTT.